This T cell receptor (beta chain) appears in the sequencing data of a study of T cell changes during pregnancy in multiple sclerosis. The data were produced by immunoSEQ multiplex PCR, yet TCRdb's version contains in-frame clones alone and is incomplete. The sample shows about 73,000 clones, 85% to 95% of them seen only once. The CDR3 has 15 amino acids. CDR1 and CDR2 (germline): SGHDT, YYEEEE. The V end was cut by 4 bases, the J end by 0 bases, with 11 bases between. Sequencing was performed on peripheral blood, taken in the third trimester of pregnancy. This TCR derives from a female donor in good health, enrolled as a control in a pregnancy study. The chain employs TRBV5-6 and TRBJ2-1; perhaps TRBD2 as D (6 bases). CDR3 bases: TGTGCCAGCAGCAAGGGACTCAGCTCCTACAATGAGCAGTTCTTC. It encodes CASSKGLSSYNEQFF.